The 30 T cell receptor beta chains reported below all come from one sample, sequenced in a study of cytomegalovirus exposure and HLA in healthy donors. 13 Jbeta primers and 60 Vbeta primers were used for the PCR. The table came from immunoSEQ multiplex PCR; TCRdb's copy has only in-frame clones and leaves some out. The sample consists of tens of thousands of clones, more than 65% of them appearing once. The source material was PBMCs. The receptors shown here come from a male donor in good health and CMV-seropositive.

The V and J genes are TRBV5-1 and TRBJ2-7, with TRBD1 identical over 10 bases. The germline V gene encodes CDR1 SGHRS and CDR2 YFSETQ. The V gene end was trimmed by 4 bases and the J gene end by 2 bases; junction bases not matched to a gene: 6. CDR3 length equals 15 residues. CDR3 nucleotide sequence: TGCGCCAGCAGCGCCTCGGACAGGGGGACCTACGAGCAGTACTTC. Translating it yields CASSASDRGTYEQYF.

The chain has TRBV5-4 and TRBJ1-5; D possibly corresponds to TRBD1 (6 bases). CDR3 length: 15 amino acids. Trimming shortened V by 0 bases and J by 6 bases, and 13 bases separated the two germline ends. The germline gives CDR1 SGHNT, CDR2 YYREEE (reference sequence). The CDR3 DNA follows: TGTGCCAGCAGCTTGGACGCAGGGGATGGTCAGCCCCAGCATTTT. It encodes CASSLDAGDGQPQHF.

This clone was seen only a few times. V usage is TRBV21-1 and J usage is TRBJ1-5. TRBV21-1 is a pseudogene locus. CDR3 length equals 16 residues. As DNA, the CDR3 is TGTGCCAGCAGCAGAGCAAAAGCTTATAGCAATCAGCCCCAGCATTTT. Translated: CASSRAKAYSNQPQHF.

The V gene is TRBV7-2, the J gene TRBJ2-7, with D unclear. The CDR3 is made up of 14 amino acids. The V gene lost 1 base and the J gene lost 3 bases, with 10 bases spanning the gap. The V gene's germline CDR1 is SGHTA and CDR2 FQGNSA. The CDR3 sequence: CASSLGFTSYEQYF. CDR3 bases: TGTGCCAGCAGCTTAGGGTTTACAAGCTACGAGCAGTACTTC.

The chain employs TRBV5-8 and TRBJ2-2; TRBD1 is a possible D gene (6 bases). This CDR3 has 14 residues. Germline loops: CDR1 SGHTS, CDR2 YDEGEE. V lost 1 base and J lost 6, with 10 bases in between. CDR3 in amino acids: CASSLSQGAGELFF. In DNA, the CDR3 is TGTGCCAGCAGCTTGTCACAGGGTGCCGGGGAGCTGTTTTTT. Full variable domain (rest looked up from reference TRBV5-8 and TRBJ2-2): EAGVTQSPTHLIKTRGQQATLRCSPISGHTSVYWYQQALGLGLQFLLWYDEGEERNRGNFPPRFSGRQFPNYSSELNVNALELEDSALYLCASSLSQGAGELFFGEGSRLTVL.

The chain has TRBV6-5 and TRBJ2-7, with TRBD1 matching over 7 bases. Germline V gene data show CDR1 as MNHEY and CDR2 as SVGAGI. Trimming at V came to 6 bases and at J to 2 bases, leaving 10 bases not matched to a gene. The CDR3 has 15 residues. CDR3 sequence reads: CASRPTGTATYEQYF. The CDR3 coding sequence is TGTGCCAGCAGACCCACCGGGACAGCCACCTACGAGCAGTACTTC.

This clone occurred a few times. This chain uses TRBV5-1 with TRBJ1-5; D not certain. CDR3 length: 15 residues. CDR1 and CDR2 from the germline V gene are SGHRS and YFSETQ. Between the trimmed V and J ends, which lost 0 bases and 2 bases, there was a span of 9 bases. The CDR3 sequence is CASSLEFGGNQPQHF. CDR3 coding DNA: TGCGCCAGCAGCTTGGAGTTCGGGGGCAATCAGCCCCAGCATTTT.

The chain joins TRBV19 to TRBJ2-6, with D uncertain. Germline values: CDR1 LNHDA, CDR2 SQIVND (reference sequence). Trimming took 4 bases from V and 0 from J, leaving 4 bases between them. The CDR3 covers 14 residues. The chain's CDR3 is CASSTSSGANVLTF. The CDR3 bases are TGTGCCAGTAGTACGAGCTCTGGGGCCAACGTCCTGACTTTC. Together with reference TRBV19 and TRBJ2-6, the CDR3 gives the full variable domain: DGGITQSPKYLFRKEGQNVTLSCEQNLNHDAMYWYRQDPGQGLRLIYYSQIVNDFQKGDIAEGYSVSREKKESFPLTVTSAQKNPTAFYLCASSTSSGANVLTFGAGSRLTVL.

The CDR3 loop reads CASSTSLAGGSGELFF. The CDR3 DNA sequence: TGCGCCAGCAGCACCTCTCTAGCGGGAGGATCCGGGGAGCTGTTTTTT. The rearrangement uses TRBV5-1 and TRBJ2-2, with 11 bases matching TRBD2. CDR3 length: 16 amino acids. J was trimmed by 6 bases and V by 4 bases; bases with no gene match: 8. CDR1 and CDR2 (germline): SGHRS, YFSETQ.

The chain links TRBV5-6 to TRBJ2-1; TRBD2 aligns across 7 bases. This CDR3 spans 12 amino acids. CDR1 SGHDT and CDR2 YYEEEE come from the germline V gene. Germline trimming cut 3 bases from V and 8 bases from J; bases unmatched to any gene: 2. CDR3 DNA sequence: TGTGCCAGCAGCTGGGAGGGGTATGAGCAGTTCTTC. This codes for CASSWEGYEQFF.

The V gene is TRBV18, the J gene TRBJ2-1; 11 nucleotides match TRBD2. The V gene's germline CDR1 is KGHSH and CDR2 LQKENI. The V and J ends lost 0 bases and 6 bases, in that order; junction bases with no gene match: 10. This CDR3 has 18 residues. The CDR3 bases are TGTGCCAGCTCACCACCCGCCACACTAGCGGGAGTGGGCAATGAGCAGTTCTTC. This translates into CASSPPATLAGVGNEQFF. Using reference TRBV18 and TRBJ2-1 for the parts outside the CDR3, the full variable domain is NAGVMQNPRHLVRRRGQEARLRCSPMKGHSHVYWYRQLPEEGLKFMVYLQKENIIDESGMPKERFSAEFPKEGPSILRIQQVVRGDSAAYFCASSPPATLAGVGNEQFFGPGTRLTVL.

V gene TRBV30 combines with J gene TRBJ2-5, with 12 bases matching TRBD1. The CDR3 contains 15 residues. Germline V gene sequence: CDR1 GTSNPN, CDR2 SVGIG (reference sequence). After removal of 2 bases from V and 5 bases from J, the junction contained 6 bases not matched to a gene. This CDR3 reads CAWSQGQGAWETQYF. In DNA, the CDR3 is TGTGCCTGGAGTCAGGGACAGGGGGCTTGGGAGACCCAGTACTTC.

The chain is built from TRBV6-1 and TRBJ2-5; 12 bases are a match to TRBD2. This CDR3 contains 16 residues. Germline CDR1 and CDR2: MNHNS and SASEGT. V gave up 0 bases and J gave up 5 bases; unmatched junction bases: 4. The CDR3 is CASSEALAGGLETQYF. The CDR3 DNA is TGTGCCAGCAGTGAAGCGCTAGCGGGGGGGCTGGAGACCCAGTACTTC.

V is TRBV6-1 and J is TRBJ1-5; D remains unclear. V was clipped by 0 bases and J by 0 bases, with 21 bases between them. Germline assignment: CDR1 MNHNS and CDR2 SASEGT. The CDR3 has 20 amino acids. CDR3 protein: CASSEAIQTRRSYSNQPQHF. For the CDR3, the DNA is TGTGCCAGCAGTGAAGCAATTCAGACCCGGCGGAGCTATAGCAATCAGCCCCAGCATTTT.

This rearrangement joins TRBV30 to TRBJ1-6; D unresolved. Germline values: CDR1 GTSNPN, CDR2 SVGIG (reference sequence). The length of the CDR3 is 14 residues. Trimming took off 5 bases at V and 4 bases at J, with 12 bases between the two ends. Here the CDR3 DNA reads TGTGCCTGGGGGCGAGTACAGTATAATTCACCCCTCCACTTT. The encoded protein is CAWGRVQYNSPLHF.

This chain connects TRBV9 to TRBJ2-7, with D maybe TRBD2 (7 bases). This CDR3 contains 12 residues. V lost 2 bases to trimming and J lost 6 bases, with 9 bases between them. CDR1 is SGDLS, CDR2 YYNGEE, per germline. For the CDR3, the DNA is TGTGCCAGCAGCGTGGGGGGGGCCGAGCAGTACTTC. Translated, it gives CASSVGGAEQYF.

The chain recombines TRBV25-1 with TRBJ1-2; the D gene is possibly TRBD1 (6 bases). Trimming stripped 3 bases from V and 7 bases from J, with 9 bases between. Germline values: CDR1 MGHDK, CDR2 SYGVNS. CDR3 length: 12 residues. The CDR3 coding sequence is TGTGCCAGCAGTGAGCAGGGGCTTGGCTACACCTTC. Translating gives CASSEQGLGYTF.

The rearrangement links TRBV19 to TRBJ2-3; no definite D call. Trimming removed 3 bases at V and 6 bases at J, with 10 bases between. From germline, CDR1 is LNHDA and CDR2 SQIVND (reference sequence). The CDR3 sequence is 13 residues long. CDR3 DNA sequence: TGTGCCAGTAGTATCTTAGGCGGCGATACGCAGTATTTT. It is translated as CASSILGGDTQYF.

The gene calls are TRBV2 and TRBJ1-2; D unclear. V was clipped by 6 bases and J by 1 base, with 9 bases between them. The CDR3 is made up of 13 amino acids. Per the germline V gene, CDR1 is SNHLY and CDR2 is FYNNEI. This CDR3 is CASSVESNYGYTF. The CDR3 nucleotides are TGTGCCAGCAGCGTGGAGAGTAACTATGGCTACACCTTC.

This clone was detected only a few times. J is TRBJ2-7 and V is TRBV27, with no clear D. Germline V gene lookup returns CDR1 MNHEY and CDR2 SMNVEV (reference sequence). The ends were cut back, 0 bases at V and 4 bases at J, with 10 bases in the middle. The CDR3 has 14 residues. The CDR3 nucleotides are TGTGCCAGCAGTTTATCGCTAACAGCTTACGAGCAGTACTTC. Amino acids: CASSLSLTAYEQYF.

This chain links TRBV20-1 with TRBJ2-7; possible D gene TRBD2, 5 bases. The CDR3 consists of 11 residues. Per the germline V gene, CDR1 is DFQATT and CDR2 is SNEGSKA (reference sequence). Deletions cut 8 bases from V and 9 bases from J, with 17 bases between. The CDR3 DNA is TGCAGTTCCGGGATCAGAGGCGGGCAGTACTTC. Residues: CSSGIRGGQYF.

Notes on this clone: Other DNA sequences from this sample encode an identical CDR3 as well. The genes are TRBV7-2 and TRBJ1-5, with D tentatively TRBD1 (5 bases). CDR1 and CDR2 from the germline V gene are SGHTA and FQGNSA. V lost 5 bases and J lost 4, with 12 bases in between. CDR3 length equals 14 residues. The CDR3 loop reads CASSPGQGNQPQHF. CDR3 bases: TGTGCCAGCAGCCCCGGACAAGGGAATCAGCCCCAGCATTTT.

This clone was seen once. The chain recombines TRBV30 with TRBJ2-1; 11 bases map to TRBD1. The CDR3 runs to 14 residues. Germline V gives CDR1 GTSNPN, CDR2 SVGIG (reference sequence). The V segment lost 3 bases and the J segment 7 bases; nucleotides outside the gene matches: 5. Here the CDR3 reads CAWSRDRGGNEQFF. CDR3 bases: TGTGCCTGGAGCCGGGACAGGGGGGGGAATGAGCAGTTCTTC.

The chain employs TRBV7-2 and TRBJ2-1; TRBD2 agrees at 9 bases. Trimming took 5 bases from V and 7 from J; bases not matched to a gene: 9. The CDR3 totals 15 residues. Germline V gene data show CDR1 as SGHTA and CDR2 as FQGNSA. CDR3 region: CASSAKAGGDNEQFF. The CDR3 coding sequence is TGTGCCAGCAGCGCCAAGGCGGGGGGGGATAATGAGCAGTTCTTC.

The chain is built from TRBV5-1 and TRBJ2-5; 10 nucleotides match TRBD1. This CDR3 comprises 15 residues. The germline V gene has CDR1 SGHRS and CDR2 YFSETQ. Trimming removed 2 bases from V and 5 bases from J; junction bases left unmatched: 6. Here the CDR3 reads CASSFGQGVLETQYF. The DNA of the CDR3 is TGCGCCAGCAGCTTTGGACAGGGGGTCTTGGAGACCCAGTACTTC.

DNA for the CDR3: TGCGCCAGCAGCCAAGACGGGGGGGGCTACGAGCAGTACTTC. Translated, it gives CASSQDGGGYEQYF. J is TRBJ2-7 and V is TRBV4-1; 8 bases are shared with TRBD2. Germline V lookup: CDR1 MGHRA, CDR2 YSYEKL. The V segment lost 0 bases and the J segment 3 bases; nucleotides outside the gene matches: 1. This CDR3 has 14 residues.

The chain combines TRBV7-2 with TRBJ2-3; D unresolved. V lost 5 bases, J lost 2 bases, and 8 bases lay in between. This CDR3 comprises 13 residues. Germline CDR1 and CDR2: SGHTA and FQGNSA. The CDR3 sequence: CASSPGNTDTQYF. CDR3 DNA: TGTGCCAGCAGCCCGGGTAACACAGATACGCAGTATTTT.

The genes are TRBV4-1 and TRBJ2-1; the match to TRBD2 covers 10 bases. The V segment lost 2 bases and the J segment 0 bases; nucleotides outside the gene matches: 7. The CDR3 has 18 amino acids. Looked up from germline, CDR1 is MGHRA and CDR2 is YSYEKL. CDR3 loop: CASSQPAGGSSSYNEQFF. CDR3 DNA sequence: TGCGCCAGCAGCCAACCAGCGGGGGGGTCGAGCTCCTACAATGAGCAGTTCTTC.

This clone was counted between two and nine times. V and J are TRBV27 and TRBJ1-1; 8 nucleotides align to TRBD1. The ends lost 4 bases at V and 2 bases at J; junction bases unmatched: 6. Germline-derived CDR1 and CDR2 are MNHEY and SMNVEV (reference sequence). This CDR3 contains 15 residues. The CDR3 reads CASSSLRGPNTEAFF. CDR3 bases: TGTGCCAGCAGTTCCCTCAGGGGGCCCAACACTGAAGCTTTCTTT.

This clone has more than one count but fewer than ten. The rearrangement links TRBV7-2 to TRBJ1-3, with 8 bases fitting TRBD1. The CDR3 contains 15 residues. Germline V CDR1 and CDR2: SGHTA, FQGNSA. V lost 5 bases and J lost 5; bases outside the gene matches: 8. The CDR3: CASSPKDRARNTIYF. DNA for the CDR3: TGTGCCAGCAGCCCAAAGGACAGGGCCCGAAACACCATATATTTT.